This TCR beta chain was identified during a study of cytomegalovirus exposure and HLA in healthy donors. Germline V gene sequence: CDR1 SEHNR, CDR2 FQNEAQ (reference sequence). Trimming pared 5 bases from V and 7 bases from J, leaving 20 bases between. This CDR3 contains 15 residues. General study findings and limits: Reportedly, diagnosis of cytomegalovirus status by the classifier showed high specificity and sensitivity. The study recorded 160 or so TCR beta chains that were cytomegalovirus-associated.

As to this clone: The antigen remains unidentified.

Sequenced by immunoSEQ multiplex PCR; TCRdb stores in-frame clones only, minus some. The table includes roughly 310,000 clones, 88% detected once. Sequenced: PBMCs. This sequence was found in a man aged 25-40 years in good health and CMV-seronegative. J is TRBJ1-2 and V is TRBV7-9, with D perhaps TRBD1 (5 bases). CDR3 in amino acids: CASSPSGTLPGGYTF. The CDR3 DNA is TGTGCCAGCAGCCCTAGCGGGACCCTCCCGGGTGGCTACACCTTC.